This T cell receptor (beta chain) is drawn from a study of control samples from healthy donors and cancer patients (TCRdb year 2020). The library was obtained by the immunoSEQ multiplex PCR assay. This immuneACCESS table, as held by TCRdb, lists in-frame sequences with V and J called but not all clones. Of the missing ones, under half trace to an unresolved V gene in checked studies; the others have no known cause. The sample data list around 110,000 clones, and around nine tenths of these were observed just once. The ten largest clones represent about 2.5% of the sample. CDR1 and CDR2 are drawn from the germline V gene (reference sequence): LNHDA, SQIVND. V is reduced by 5 bases and J by 2 bases, leaving a spacing of 25 bases between them. The CDR3 starts with the cysteine, ends with the phenylalanine, and has 19 residues. The retained sequence is limited to the CDR3, 57 bases, with the frame set at the first base.

Concerning this clone itself: What antigen it recognizes has not been identified. The record has no base qualities; no much larger clone is one base away.

The sequence came from a woman aged 70 to 79 in good health. The specimen sequenced was blood. The chain employs TRBV19 and TRBJ1-5, with TRBD1 as a weak D call on 5 bases. CDR3 protein: CASSARVQGGSLGNQPQHF. The DNA reads TGTGCCAGTAGTGCCAGGGTGCAAGGAGGATCTTTGGGCAATCAGCCCCAGCATTTT.